Below, 10 T cell receptor beta chains from the same sample are listed, as sequenced in a study of cytomegalovirus exposure and HLA in healthy donors. PCR employed 60 Vbeta and 13 Jbeta primers. Some clones are missing from TCRdb's copy, which holds only in-frame ones; the method was immunoSEQ multiplex PCR. The sample yields more than 95,000 clones, approximately 87% seen once. The sample was PBMCs. Receptors originate from a man younger than 30 in good health and CMV-seropositive.

The chain uses TRBV15 and TRBJ2-3; TRBD1 aligns across 7 bases. The J segment lost 6 bases and the V segment lost 3 bases, leaving 9 bases of the junction unmatched. This CDR3 is built from 15 residues. The germline V gene has CDR1 LNHNV and CDR2 YYDKDF (reference sequence). CDR3 residues: CATSRRGGPADTQYF. In DNA, the CDR3 is TGTGCCACCAGCAGGAGAGGGGGCCCGGCGGATACGCAGTATTTT.

This chain uses TRBV7-9 with TRBJ2-7; TRBD1 is a possible D gene (6 bases). Trimming pared 7 bases from V and 0 bases from J, leaving 13 bases between. This CDR3 contains 14 residues. CDR1 and CDR2 (germline): SEHNR, FQNEAQ (reference sequence). The CDR3 DNA reads as TGTGCCAGCACCAGGACAGAGAGCTCCTACGAGCAGTACTTC. Translated: CASTRTESSYEQYF.

In this sample, this clone turned up once. This chain connects TRBV28 to TRBJ1-2; no reliable D call. Trimming cost V 6 bases and J 1 base, with 6 bases left between them. The CDR3 extends over 12 amino acids. The V gene's germline CDR1 is MDHEN and CDR2 SYDVKM. The CDR3 sequence is CASSPSNYGYTF. Here the CDR3 DNA reads TGTGCCAGCAGCCCCAGTAACTATGGCTACACCTTC.

The J gene is TRBJ2-5, the V gene TRBV13; no clear D gene. Between the trimmed V and J ends, which lost 3 bases and 5 bases, there was a span of 7 bases. This CDR3 region has 12 residues. In germline, CDR1 is PRHDT, CDR2 FYEKMQ (reference sequence). As DNA, the CDR3 is TGTGCCAGCAGCTTTAATTTTGAGACCCAGTACTTC. This translates into CASSFNFETQYF.

This clone was seen more than once but under ten times. V is TRBV9 and J is TRBJ2-5, with 16 bases matching TRBD2. This CDR3 comprises 17 residues. From germline, CDR1 is SGDLS and CDR2 YYNGEE. Trimming at V came to 3 bases and at J to 7 bases, leaving 9 bases not matched to a gene. CDR3 loop: CASSERGTSGGAGTQYF. The CDR3 DNA is TGTGCCAGCAGCGAGCGTGGGACTAGCGGGGGGGCTGGGACCCAGTACTTC.

This clone was detected only once. The rearrangement uses TRBV10-3 and TRBJ2-3, with D maybe TRBD2 (7 bases). CDR1 is ENHRY, CDR2 SYGVKD, per germline. Deletions cut 8 bases from V and 5 bases from J, with 17 bases between. This CDR3 is 14 amino acids long. The CDR3 spells CAIGGGGREDTQYF. CDR3 nucleotide sequence: TGTGCCATCGGAGGGGGGGGCCGGGAAGATACGCAGTATTTT.

V and J are TRBV19 and TRBJ2-3, with a possible D match to TRBD1 (6 bases). V shed 4 bases and J shed 2 bases, with 16 bases lying between them. The CDR3 contains 16 residues. The V gene's germline CDR1 is LNHDA and CDR2 SQIVND (reference sequence). CDR3 loop: CASSTPRGPNTDTQYF. The CDR3 nucleotides are TGTGCCAGTAGTACCCCCAGGGGCCCTAACACAGATACGCAGTATTTT.

V and J are TRBV21-1 and TRBJ2-3; the listed D gene, TRBD2, was not tested against the DNA. TRBV21-1 is a recognized pseudogene. The CDR3 totals 16 residues. Here the CDR3 reads CASSSSGGARADTQYF. The CDR3 bases are TGTGCCAGCAGCTCTAGCGGGGGGGCGAGGGCAGATACGCAGTATTTT.

This clone showed up just once. The chain links TRBV13 to TRBJ1-1; no reliable D call. The length of the CDR3 is 14 residues. Trimming took 1 base from V and 6 from J, leaving 12 bases between them. Germline lookup yields CDR1 PRHDT and CDR2 FYEKMQ (reference sequence). In DNA, the CDR3 is TGTGCCAGCAGCTTAGTGCACGGGAGGGCTGAAGCTTTCTTT. Protein sequence: CASSLVHGRAEAFF.

The CDR3 DNA sequence: TGTGCCAGCAGTCCAGCGGGGTCATGGCAAGAGACCCAGTACTTC. This encodes CASSPAGSWQETQYF. The chain joins TRBV2 to TRBJ2-5; 7 bases match TRBD2. Trimming cost V 5 bases and J 2 bases; bases outside gene matches: 8. Germline V gives CDR1 SNHLY, CDR2 FYNNEI. This CDR3 spans 15 amino acids.